This T cell receptor (beta chain) was sequenced for a study of OX40 agonist ivuxolimab in advanced cancers. Study context: Patients received ivuxolimab, an agonistic anti-OX40 (CD134) antibody. At 0.01 to 10 mg/kg, ivuxolimab was administered intravenously to patients every 2 weeks. The group had a mean age of 60 years, ranged from roughly 23 to 79, and was 82.7% male.

There are 14 residues in the CDR3. Germline V gene data show CDR1 as MGHRA and CDR2 as YSYEKL. V gave up 0 bases and J gave up 8 bases, with 10 bases separating them. As to this clone: Its antigen is not known.

General study points: Researchers report that CD8+ T cells had, on average, more expanded clones than CD4+.

Clones were sequenced by immunoSEQ multiplex PCR, and TCRdb holds only the in-frame ones, with some missing. The table records about 82,000 clones, roughly 80% of them present only once. The chain joins TRBV4-1 to TRBJ1-4; D is unclear. The sample consisted of CD4+ or CD8+ T cells sorted from blood, taken in a trial of the OX40 agonist ivuxolimab. The receptor was isolated from an adult with an advanced solid tumor such as melanoma, head and neck, liver or kidney cancer. CDR3 in amino acids: CASSQDGRREKLFF. The CDR3 DNA reads TGCGCCAGCAGCCAAGATGGGCGGAGGGAAAAACTGTTTTTT.